This T cell receptor (beta chain) was profiled in a study of response to subunit inactivated influenza vaccine. Of note for this clonotype: The antigen remains unidentified.

V lost 7 bases, J lost 7 bases, and 4 bases stayed unmatched. Germline-derived CDR1 and CDR2 are SGHAT and FQNNGV. CDR3 length: 15 residues. TCRdb analysed the RT-PCR reads with MiXCR anew, one entry per CDR3 protein. The sample lists around 480,000 distinct CDR3 sequences; roughly 9.8% were seen once. Points from the study as a whole: A suggestion made by the authors is that each seasonal influenza vaccination recruits few new T cells.

The source of this sequence is a man aged 50-59 years who received an inactivated influenza vaccine. The chain recombines TRBV11-2 with TRBJ2-2, with TRBD2 matching over 15 bases. This sample comprised PBMCs from blood, obtained roughly 45 days after vaccination. In nucleotides, the CDR3 is TGTGCCAGCACCCCGGGACTAGCGGGAGGCGGGGAGCTGTTTTTT. Its translation: CASTPGLAGGGELFF.